This TCR beta chain was found in a study of T cells after yellow fever vaccination. Findings and caveats of the study: Post-booster repertoires again held most primary-vaccination clones (roughly 96% CD4, roughly 88% CD8). Weaker overall, the secondary response nonetheless peaked faster (day 5 versus 15).

Trimming removed 4 bases from V and 6 bases from J; junction bases left unmatched: 9. This CDR3 is 15 amino acids long. The germline gives CDR1 ENHRY, CDR2 SYGVKD. For TCR, cDNA came from 5'RACE template switching, which added a universal primer site and UMIs. TCRdb analysed the 5' RACE reads with MiXCR anew, one entry per CDR3 protein. The data contain 200,000 to 300,000 distinct CDR3 sequences, around 6.7% of them seen just once; the ten biggest clones take up approximately 1.1%. In regard to this clonotype: Its target is unknown.

The rearrangement links TRBV10-3 to TRBJ2-1; 7 bases agree with TRBD2. This receptor was identified in a man aged 25-40 years who received the YFV17D yellow fever vaccine. The sample in question was CD4+ T cells sorted from PBMCs, obtained on the day of the yellow fever booster vaccination. CDR3 DNA sequence: TGTGCCATCAGTGGTCATGTGGGGGAGGGCAATGAGCAGTTCTTC. This sequence encodes CAISGHVGEGNEQFF.